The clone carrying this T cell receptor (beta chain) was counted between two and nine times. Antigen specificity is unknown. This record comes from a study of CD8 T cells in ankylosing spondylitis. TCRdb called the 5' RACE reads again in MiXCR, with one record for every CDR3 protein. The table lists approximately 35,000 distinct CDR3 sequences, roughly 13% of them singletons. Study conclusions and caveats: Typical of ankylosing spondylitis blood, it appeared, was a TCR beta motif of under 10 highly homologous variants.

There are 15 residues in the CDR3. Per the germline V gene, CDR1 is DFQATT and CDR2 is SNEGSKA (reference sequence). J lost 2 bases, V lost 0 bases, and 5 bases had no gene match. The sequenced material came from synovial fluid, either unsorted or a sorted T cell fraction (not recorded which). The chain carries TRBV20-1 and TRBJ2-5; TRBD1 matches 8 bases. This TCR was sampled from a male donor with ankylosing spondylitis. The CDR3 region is CSARDRGQEQETQYF. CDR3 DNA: TGCAGTGCTAGAGATCGGGGACAGGAGCAAGAGACCCAGTACTTC.